This T cell receptor (beta chain) came from a study of CDR3 diversity in severe acne. One entry per CDR3 protein, called by TCRdb with MiXCR from the PCR reads. The top ten clones hold 9.5% to 15% of a sample with around 94,000 distinct CDR3 sequences, more than 45% of them seen once. CDR1 is LGHDT, CDR2 YNNKEL, per germline (reference sequence). V gave up 2 bases and J gave up 13 bases, with 12 bases separating them. CDR3 size: 12 residues. This clonotype was detected a few times. The J gene is TRBJ2-1, the V gene TRBV3-1; D is ambiguous. The receptor was derived from a male donor with acne. Material for sequencing was blood. The CDR3 nucleotides are TGTGCCAGCAGCCAACCCGGGTCCCGACAGTTCTTC. This translates into CASSQPGSRQFF.